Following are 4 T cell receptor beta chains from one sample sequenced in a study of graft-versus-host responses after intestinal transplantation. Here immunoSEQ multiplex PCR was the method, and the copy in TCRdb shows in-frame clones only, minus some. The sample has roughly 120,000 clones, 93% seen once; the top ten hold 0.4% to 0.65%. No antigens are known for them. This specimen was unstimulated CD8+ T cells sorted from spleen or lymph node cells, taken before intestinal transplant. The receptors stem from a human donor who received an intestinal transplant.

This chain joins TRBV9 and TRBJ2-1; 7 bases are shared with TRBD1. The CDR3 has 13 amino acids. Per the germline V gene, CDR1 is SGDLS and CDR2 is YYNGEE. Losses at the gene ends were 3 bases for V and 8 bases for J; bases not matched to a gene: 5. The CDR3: CASSGGGTDEQFF. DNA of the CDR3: TGTGCCAGCAGCGGAGGGGGCACGGATGAGCAGTTCTTC.

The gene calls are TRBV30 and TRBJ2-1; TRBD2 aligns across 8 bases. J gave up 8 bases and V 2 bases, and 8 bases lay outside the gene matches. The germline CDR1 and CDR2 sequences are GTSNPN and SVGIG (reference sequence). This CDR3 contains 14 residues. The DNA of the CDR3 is TGTGCCTGGAGTCCAGCGGGAGTTTTTCATGAGCAGTTCTTC. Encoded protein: CAWSPAGVFHEQFF.

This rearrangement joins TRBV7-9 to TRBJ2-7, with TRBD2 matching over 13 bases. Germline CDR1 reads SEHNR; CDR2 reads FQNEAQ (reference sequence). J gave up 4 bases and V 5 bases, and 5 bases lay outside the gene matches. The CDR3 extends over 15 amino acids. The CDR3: CASSQGLAGKYEQYF. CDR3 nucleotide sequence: TGTGCCAGCAGCCAGGGACTAGCGGGAAAGTACGAGCAGTACTTC.

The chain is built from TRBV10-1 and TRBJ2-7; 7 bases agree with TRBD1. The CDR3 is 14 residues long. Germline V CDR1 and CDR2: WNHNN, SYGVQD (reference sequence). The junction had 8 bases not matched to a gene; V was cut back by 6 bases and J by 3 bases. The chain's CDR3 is CASSSGTDIYEQYF. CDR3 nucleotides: TGCGCCAGCAGCTCCGGGACAGACATCTACGAGCAGTACTTC.